Listed below are T cell receptor beta chains from one sample, sequenced in a study of blood T cells in healthy people across ages. Via MiXCR, TCRdb re-called the 5' RACE reads, giving one row per CDR3 protein. The sample has under 950,000 distinct CDR3 sequences; 22% are singletons. Input material: blood. These receptors came from a man in his 70s in good health. The CDR3 runs from the conserved cysteine through the conserved F or W. D genes are given only for firm matches. Size values are once, few and many counts, or a class for expanded clones, and some rows have none.

j_call	d_call	v_call	clone_size	cdr3_aa	cdr3_nt
TRBJ1-5	TRBD1	TRBV20-1	few	CSAVEGAVNQPQHF	TGCAGTGCCGTGGAGGGGGCAGTCAATCAGCCCCAGCATTTT
TRBJ2-7	.	TRBV3-1	few	CASSHGGLEQYF	TGTGCCAGCAGCCATGGGGGGCTTGAGCAGTACTTC
TRBJ2-5	.	TRBV12-3/TRBV12-4	.	CAGSRDFKETQYF	TGTGCCGGCAGTCGGGACTTTAAAGAGACCCAGTACTTC
TRBJ2-1	.	TRBV7-9	few	CASSSTSGPSSYNEQFF	TGTGCCAGCAGCTCAACCAGCGGGCCTAGCTCCTACAATGAGCAGTTCTTC
TRBJ1-3	TRBD1	TRBV28	.	CASYGRGGNTIYF	TGTGCCAGCTACGGCAGGGGGGGAAACACCATATATTTT
TRBJ1-2	.	TRBV19	.	CASSPGPSPNYGYTF	TGTGCCAGTAGTCCCGGGCCTTCTCCTAACTATGGCTACACCTTC
TRBJ1-3	.	TRBV6-5	few	CASSYSMVTGSSSGNTIYF	TGTGCCAGCAGTTACTCGATGGTTACGGGCTCTAGCTCTGGAAACACCATATATTTT
TRBJ2-1	TRBD1	TRBV29-1	.	CSVRGTGFNEQFF	TGCAGCGTTCGAGGGACAGGGTTCAATGAGCAGTTCTTC
TRBJ1-2	TRBD1	TRBV12-3/TRBV12-4	.	CASRRQGPPYGYTF	TGTGCCAGCAGACGACAGGGTCCTCCCTATGGCTACACCTTC
TRBJ2-1	.	TRBV5-1	.	CASSSQILDEQFF	TGCGCCAGCAGCTCACAGATTCTGGATGAGCAGTTCTTC
TRBJ1-2	.	TRBV5-1	many	CASSKDSAGISYGYTF	TGCGCCAGCAGCAAGGACTCCGCCGGGATCTCCTATGGCTACACCTTC
TRBJ1-3	TRBD1	TRBV5-1	few	CASSRQGEFSGNTVYF	TGCGCCAGCAGCAGACAGGGGGAATTCTCTGGAAACACCGTATATTTT
TRBJ2-2	.	TRBV10-3	.	CAIKGVSTGELFF	TGTGCCATCAAAGGAGTGAGCACCGGGGAGCTGTTTTTT
TRBJ2-3	TRBD2	TRBV7-2	.	CASSLTTSGSTDTQYF	TGTGCCAGCAGCCTGACGACTAGCGGGAGCACAGATACGCAGTATTTT
TRBJ2-1	TRBD2	TRBV20-1	.	CSARRMSGGAIYNEQFF	TGCAGTGCTAGACGGATGAGCGGGGGGGCAATTTACAATGAGCAGTTCTTC
TRBJ1-5	TRBD1	TRBV7-2	.	CASSPQGALSNQPQHF	TGTGCCAGCAGCCCACAGGGGGCGCTGAGCAATCAGCCCCAGCATTTT
TRBJ1-1	.	TRBV3-1	.	CASSQDAGGRKAFF	TGTGCCAGCAGCCAAGATGCTGGGGGGCGGAAGGCTTTCTTT
TRBJ1-2	.	TRBV7-9	.	CASCLAGQNGYTF	TGTGCCAGCTGCTTAGCCGGACAGAATGGCTACACCTTC
TRBJ1-2	.	TRBV10-3	.	CAISESYGYTF	TGTGCCATCAGTGAGTCCTATGGCTACACCTTC
TRBJ2-2	.	TRBV7-9	.	CASSSALTAGELFF	TGTGCCAGCAGCTCAGCCCTCACAGCCGGGGAGCTGTTTTTT
TRBJ1-2	.	TRBV4-1	few	CASSHGVGQEGYTF	TGCGCCAGCAGCCATGGGGTGGGGCAGGAAGGCTACACCTTC
TRBJ1-1	.	TRBV29-1	many	CSAYPTVNTEAFF	TGCAGCGCCTACCCGACAGTGAACACTGAAGCTTTCTTT
TRBJ1-4	.	TRBV20-1	many	CSARKGGGNEKLFF	TGCAGTGCTAGAAAAGGGGGGGGTAATGAAAAACTGTTTTTT
TRBJ2-3	.	TRBV20-1	few	CSARERAPSTDTQYF	TGCAGTGCTAGAGAGCGGGCACCTAGCACAGATACGCAGTATTTT
TRBJ1-4	.	TRBV6-5	.	CASSSITLGHEKLFF	TGTGCCAGCAGTTCGATCACCTTGGGGCATGAAAAACTGTTTTTT
TRBJ2-3	TRBD2	TRBV12-3/TRBV12-4	.	CASSLAKLSGGLTDTQYF	TGTGCCAGCAGTTTAGCTAAGCTTAGCGGGGGCCTCACAGATACGCAGTATTTT
TRBJ2-1	.	TRBV20-1	.	CSARYRLRNNEQFF	TGCAGTGCTAGATATAGACTGAGAAACAATGAGCAGTTCTTC
TRBJ2-3	.	TRBV9	.	CASSARTTTDTQYF	TGTGCCAGCAGCGCCCGGACTACCACAGATACGCAGTATTTT
TRBJ2-5	.	TRBV6-5	.	CASRSPGGETQYF	TGTGCCAGCAGATCGCCCGGGGGCGAGACCCAGTACTTC
TRBJ2-1	.	TRBV15	few	CATKGGRAPTYNEQFF	TGTGCCACCAAAGGAGGCAGGGCTCCTACCTACAATGAGCAGTTCTTC
TRBJ2-1	TRBD2	TRBV9	few	CASSPSLAGGEDEQFF	TGTGCCAGCAGCCCTTCATTAGCGGGAGGGGAGGATGAGCAGTTCTTC
TRBJ2-5	TRBD2	TRBV28	.	CASSFGLAGTETQYF	TGTGCCAGCAGTTTCGGACTAGCGGGAACGGAGACCCAGTACTTC
TRBJ1-1	.	TRBV28	.	CASREPGNTEAFF	TGTGCCAGCAGAGAACCCGGGAACACTGAAGCTTTCTTT
TRBJ2-3	TRBD2	TRBV7-2	.	CASSLGSGSRTDTQYF	TGTGCCAGCAGCTTAGGAAGCGGGAGCCGAACAGATACGCAGTATTTT
TRBJ2-4	.	TRBV12-3/TRBV12-4	.	CASSILTGNIQYF	TGTGCCAGCTCTATCCTCACAGGAAACATTCAGTACTTC
TRBJ2-2	TRBD2	TRBV7-6	few	CASSSGLATTGELFF	TGTGCCAGCAGCTCGGGACTAGCGACCACCGGGGAGCTGTTTTTT
TRBJ1-5	.	TRBV20-1	.	CSASRGQINQPQHF	TGCAGTGCTAGCCGGGGACAAATTAATCAGCCCCAGCATTTT
TRBJ2-7	.	TRBV29-1	.	CTFSDGSEQYF	TGCACCTTTAGTGATGGTAGCGAGCAGTACTTC
TRBJ1-1	.	TRBV27	.	CASSFLFQGGAEAFF	TGTGCCAGCAGTTTTCTTTTTCAGGGAGGAGCTGAAGCTTTCTTT
TRBJ2-3	TRBD2	TRBV7-2	.	CASSGLLAGDTDTQYF	TGTGCCAGCAGCGGTCTTCTAGCGGGCGACACAGATACGCAGTATTTT
TRBJ2-5	.	TRBV12-3/TRBV12-4	few	CASSLPGPQETQYF	TGTGCCAGCAGTTTACCAGGCCCACAAGAGACCCAGTACTTC
TRBJ2-3	TRBD2	TRBV10-3	.	CAIELSSGSTDTQYF	TGTGCCATCGAGTTGTCTAGCGGGAGCACAGATACGCAGTATTTT
TRBJ2-3	TRBD2	TRBV6-4	.	CASKPSGVLTDTQYF	TGTGCCAGCAAACCCAGCGGGGTACTCACAGATACGCAGTATTTT
TRBJ1-5	.	TRBV7-2	few	CASSFGRQSNQPQHF	TGTGCCAGCAGCTTCGGCAGACAAAGCAATCAGCCCCAGCATTTT
TRBJ2-1	TRBD2	TRBV9	.	CASSAGLAGDYNEQFF	TGTGCCAGCAGCGCCGGACTAGCGGGCGACTACAATGAGCAGTTCTTC
TRBJ2-5	.	TRBV12-3/TRBV12-4	few	CASSLALKPETQYF	TGTGCCAGCAGTTTAGCGCTAAAGCCAGAGACCCAGTACTTC
TRBJ1-1	.	TRBV9	many	CASSETGRTEAFF	TGTGCCAGCAGCGAAACTGGACGGACTGAAGCTTTCTTT
TRBJ1-4	TRBD1	TRBV28	few	CASSLNRGSGANEKLFF	TGTGCCAGCAGTCTAAACAGGGGGAGTGGAGCTAATGAAAAACTGTTTTTT
TRBJ2-7	TRBD1	TRBV5-1	.	CAGSQDRTEQYF	TGCGCCGGCAGTCAGGACAGGACCGAGCAGTACTTC
TRBJ2-5	.	TRBV4-3	.	CASSPRRENWGARETQYF	TGCGCCAGCAGCCCCCGACGAGAGAATTGGGGGGCGCGGGAGACCCAGTACTTC
TRBJ2-5	.	TRBV5-1	few	CASGLGVETQYF	TGCGCCAGCGGCCTTGGGGTCGAGACCCAGTACTTC
TRBJ2-1	TRBD2	TRBV29-1	many	CSVEGTSGFLSSYNEQFF	TGCAGCGTTGAAGGGACTAGCGGCTTCCTTAGCTCCTACAATGAGCAGTTCTTC